This T cell receptor beta chain was sequenced in a study of blood T cells in healthy people across ages. A sample-barcoded 5' primer and a J-beta primer mix were used in a second PCR of roughly 7 to 12 cycles. Via MiXCR, TCRdb re-called the 5' RACE reads, giving one row per CDR3 protein. Counted here are under 2,000,000 distinct CDR3 sequences, 40% to 55% occurring once; the ten biggest clones make up 2% to 2.5%. Trimming pared 4 bases from V and 5 bases from J, leaving 12 bases between. This CDR3 is built from 14 residues. The germline V gene encodes CDR1 SGHRS and CDR2 YFSETQ. The sequence derives from a woman aged 40 to 55 in good health. The chain is built from TRBV5-1 and TRBJ1-4; no clear D. Material for sequencing was blood. The CDR3 DNA reads TGCGCCAGCAGCGTTACGGACGGCAATGAAAAACTGTTTTTT. It specifies CASSVTDGNEKLFF.